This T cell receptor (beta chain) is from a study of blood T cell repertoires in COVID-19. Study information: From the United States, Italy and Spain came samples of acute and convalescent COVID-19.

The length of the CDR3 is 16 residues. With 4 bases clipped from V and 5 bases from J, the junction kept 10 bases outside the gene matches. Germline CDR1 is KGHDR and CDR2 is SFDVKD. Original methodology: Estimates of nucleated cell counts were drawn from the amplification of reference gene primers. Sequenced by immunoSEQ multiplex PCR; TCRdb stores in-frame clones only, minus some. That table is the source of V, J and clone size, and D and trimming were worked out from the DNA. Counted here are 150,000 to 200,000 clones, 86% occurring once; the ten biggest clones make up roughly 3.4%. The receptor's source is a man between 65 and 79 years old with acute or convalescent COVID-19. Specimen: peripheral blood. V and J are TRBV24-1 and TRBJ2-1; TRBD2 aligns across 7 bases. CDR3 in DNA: TGTGCCACCAGTGACCCCACAACTAGCGCCGACAATGAGCAGTTCTTC. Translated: CATSDPTTSADNEQFF.